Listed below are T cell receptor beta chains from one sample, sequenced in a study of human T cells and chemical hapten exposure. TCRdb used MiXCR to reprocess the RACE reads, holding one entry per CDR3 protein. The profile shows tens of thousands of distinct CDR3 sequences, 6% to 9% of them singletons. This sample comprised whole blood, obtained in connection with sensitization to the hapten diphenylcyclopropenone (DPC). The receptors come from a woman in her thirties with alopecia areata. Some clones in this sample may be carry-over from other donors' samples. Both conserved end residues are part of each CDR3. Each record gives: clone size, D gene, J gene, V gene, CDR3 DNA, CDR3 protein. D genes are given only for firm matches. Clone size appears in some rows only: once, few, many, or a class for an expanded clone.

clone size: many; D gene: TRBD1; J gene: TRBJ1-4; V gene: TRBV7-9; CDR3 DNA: TGTGCCAGCAGCCCGCAACGACAGGGAGATGAAAAACTGTTTTTT; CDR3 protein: CASSPQRQGDEKLFF
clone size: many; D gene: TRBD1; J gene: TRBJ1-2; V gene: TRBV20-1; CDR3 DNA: TGCAGTGCTGCTAACGCCGGATCAGGGGGAGGCTATGGCTACACCTTC; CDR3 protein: CSAANAGSGGGYGYTF
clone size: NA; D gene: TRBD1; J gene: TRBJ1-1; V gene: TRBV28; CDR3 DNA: TGTGCCAGCAGCAAGCAAGGGACAGGGGATGGAGCTTTCTTT; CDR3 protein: CASSKQGTGDGAFF
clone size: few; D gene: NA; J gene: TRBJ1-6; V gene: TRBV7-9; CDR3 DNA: TGTGCCAGCAGCTCATCCAGCGGGGTGTCAGGTTCACCCCTCCACTTT; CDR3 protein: CASSSSSGVSGSPLHF
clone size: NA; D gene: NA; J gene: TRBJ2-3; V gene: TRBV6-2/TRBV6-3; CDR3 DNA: TGTGCCAGCAGGCTAAGTACAGATACGCAGTATTTT; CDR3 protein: CASRLSTDTQYF
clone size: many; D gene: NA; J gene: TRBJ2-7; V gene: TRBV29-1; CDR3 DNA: TGCAGCGCTAGATCAGGGTACCCCCACGAGCAGTACTTC; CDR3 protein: CSARSGYPHEQYF
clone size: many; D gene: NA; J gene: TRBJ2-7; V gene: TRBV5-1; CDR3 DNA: TGCGCCAGCAGCTTGGGGGCGTACCTAACGGGGGAGCAGTACTTC; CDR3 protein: CASSLGAYLTGEQYF
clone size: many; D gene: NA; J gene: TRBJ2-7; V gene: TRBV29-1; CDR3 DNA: TGCAGCGTTGAAGGGGCTCCCCTGGCGGGCGAGCAGTACTTC; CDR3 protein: CSVEGAPLAGEQYF
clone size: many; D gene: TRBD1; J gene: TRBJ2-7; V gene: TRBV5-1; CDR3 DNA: TGCGCCAGCAGCTCCGGGACAGGGCCCTACGAGCAGTACTTC; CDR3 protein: CASSSGTGPYEQYF
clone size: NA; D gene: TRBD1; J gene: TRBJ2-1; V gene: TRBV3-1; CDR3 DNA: TGTGCCAGCAGCCAAAGGACAGGGGTTGGTGAGCAGTTCTTC; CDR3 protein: CASSQRTGVGEQFF
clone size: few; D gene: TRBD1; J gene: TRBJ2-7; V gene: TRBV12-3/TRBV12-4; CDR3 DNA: TGTGCCAGCAGCTGGATGACAGGGTTCTCCTACGAGCAGTACTTC; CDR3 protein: CASSWMTGFSYEQYF
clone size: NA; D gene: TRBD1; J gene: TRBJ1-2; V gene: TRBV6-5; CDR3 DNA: TGTGCCAGCAGTACTACGACAGGGGGCGGGGGGAGTCACTATGGCTACACCTTC; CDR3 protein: CASSTTTGGGGSHYGYTF
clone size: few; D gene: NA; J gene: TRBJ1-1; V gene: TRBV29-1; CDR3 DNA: TGCAGCGTTGAAGCGGGTCGGAGGACGGGAAACACTGAAGCTTTCTTT; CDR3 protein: CSVEAGRRTGNTEAFF
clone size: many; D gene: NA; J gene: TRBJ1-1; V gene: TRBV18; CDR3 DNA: TGTGCCAGCTCACCACCGTCCGTTGACACTGAAGCTTTCTTT; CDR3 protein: CASSPPSVDTEAFF
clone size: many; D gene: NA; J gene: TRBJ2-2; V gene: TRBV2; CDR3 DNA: TGTGCCAGCGGCAAAGACACCGGGGAGCTGTTTTTT; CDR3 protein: CASGKDTGELFF
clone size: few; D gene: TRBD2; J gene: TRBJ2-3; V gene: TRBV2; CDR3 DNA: TGTGCCAGCAAGGAACGGACTAGCGGGATGGAAGATACGCAGTATTTT; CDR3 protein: CASKERTSGMEDTQYF
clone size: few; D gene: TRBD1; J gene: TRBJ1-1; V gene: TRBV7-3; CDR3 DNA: TGTGCCAGCGGACAGGGTCCGAACACTGAAGCTTTCTTT; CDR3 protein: CASGQGPNTEAFF
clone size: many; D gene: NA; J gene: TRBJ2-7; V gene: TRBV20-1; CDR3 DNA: TGCAGTGCTCGGGGAGCGGGCTCCTACGAGCAGTACTTC; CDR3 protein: CSARGAGSYEQYF
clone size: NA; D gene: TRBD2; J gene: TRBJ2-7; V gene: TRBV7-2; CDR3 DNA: TGTGCCAGCAGTCGTACTAGCGGGGGTGTTTACGAGCAGTACTTC; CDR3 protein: CASSRTSGGVYEQYF
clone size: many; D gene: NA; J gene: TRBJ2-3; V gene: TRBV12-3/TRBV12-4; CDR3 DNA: TGTGCCAGCAGTTTTGCAGGGAATGAAGATACGCAGTATTTT; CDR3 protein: CASSFAGNEDTQYF
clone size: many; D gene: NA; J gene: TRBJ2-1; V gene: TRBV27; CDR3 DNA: TGTGCCAGCAGTTTGCAGGATACCTACAATGAGCAGTTCTTC; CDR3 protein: CASSLQDTYNEQFF
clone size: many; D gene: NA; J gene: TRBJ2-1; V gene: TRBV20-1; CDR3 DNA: TGCAGTGCTAGAGATGCTAGGGGGGGGAGAAGCTCCTACAATGAGCAGTTCTTC; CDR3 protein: CSARDARGGRSSYNEQFF
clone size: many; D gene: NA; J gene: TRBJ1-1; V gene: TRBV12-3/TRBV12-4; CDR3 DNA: TGTGCCAGCAGTTATACAGGTGAAGCTTTCTTT; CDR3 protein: CASSYTGEAFF
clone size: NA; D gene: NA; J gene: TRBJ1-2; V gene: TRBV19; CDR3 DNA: TGTGCCAGTAGTAGTGACGGTAACTATGGCTACACCTTC; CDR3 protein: CASSSDGNYGYTF
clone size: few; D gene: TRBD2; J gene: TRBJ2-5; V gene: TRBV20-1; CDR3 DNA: TGCAGTGCTAGAGATTCCCGGGGGGGACAAGAGACCCAGTACTTC; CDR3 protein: CSARDSRGGQETQYF
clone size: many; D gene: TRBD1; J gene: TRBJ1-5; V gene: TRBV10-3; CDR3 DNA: TGTGCCACCGGGACAGGGGTTAATCAGCCCCAGCATTTT; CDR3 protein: CATGTGVNQPQHF
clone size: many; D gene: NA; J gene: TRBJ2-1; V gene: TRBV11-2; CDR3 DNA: TGTGCCAGCAGCTTAGTTCCACTGGGAAGTAATGAGCAGTTCTTC; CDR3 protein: CASSLVPLGSNEQFF
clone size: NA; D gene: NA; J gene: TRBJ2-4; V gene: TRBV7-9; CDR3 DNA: TGTGCCAGCAGCCCCCGACCCGCCCGGACGGCCAAAAACATTCAGTACTTC; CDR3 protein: CASSPRPARTAKNIQYF
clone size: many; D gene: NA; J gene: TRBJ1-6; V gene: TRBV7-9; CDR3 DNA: TGTGCCAGCGGGGTTGGCCAGACCAATTCACCCCTCCACTTT; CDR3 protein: CASGVGQTNSPLHF
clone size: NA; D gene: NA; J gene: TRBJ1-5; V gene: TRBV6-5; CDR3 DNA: TGTGCCAGCAGTCGGGGGATACTTAATCAGCCCCAGCATTTT; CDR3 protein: CASSRGILNQPQHF
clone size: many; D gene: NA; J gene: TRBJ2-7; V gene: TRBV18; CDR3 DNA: TGTGCCAGCTCACCTGGGGCAGGTCCGTCCTACGAGCAGTACTTC; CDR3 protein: CASSPGAGPSYEQYF
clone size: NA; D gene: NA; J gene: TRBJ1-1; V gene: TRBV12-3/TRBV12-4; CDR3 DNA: TGTGCCAGCAGTTCACTTAGTGGCTTAAGCTCAGAAGCTTTCTTT; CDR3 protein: CASSSLSGLSSEAFF
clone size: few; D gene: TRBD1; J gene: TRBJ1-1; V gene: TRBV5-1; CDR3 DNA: TGCGCCAGCAGCCCGAGGACAGGAGGTAACACTGAAGCTTTCTTT; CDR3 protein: CASSPRTGGNTEAFF
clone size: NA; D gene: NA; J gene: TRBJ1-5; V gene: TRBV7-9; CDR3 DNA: TGTGCCAGCAGCTTACAGGGTACCAATCAGCCCCAGCATTTT; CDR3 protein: CASSLQGTNQPQHF
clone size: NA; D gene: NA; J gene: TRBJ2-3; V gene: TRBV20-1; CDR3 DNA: TGCAGTGCTCGTAAGGAGGCAGATACGCAGTATTTT; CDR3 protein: CSARKEADTQYF
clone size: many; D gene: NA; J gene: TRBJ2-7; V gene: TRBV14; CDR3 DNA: TGTGCCAGCAGCCAAGATCCATCATACGAGCAGTACTTC; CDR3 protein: CASSQDPSYEQYF